This T cell receptor (beta chain) was recovered during a study of lymphopenia after photon versus proton radiotherapy. Findings and caveats of the study: Post-nadir TCR diversity decline inversely tracked overall survival among those who died. Photon-treated patients lost naive T cells and TCR diversity; proton-treated stayed stable. After lymphocyte nadir, photon-treated repertoires showed oligoclonal expansion, especially CD8+ Temra.

Repertoires were generated with immunoSEQ multiplex PCR, while TCRdb's copy carries only in-frame clones and drops some. The sample carries some 70,000 clones, more than 75% recorded once. This clone has more than one count but fewer than ten. The antigen is not known. From germline, CDR1 is SGHAT and CDR2 FQNNGV. This CDR3 spans 14 amino acids. V was shortened by 7 bases and J by 3 bases, with 12 bases between the two germline ends. The clonotype comes from an elderly man with esophageal cancer. The sequences come from peripheral blood, collected from a patient treated with proton-based radiotherapy. The chain recombines TRBV11-2 with TRBJ2-2; the D gene is possibly TRBD2 (5 bases). CDR3 DNA: TGTGCCAGCATGGGCCTAGCTCACACCGGGGAGCTGTTTTTT. Its protein product is CASMGLAHTGELFF.